The 18 T cell receptor beta chains in this list originate from one sample, sequenced in a study of Graves' ophthalmopathy and Graves' hyperthyroidism. Amplification of the TCR beta CDR3 regions used RNA transcripts (as template). Following a first-round RT-PCR that used HTBI primers, a second-round multiplex PCR was carried out. TCRdb re-called the multiplex PCR reads through MiXCR, storing one row per CDR3 protein. The repertoire holds about 550,000 distinct CDR3 sequences, with roughly 39% as singletons. The sample comprised peripheral blood or thyroid tissue (not recorded which). The receptors come from an adult man with Graves' hyperthyroidism.

In its sample, this clonotype was seen a few times. V gene TRBV19 combines with J gene TRBJ2-7; D tentatively reads TRBD1 or TRBD2 (5 bases each). Germline assignment: CDR1 LNHDA and CDR2 SQIVND (reference sequence). Trimming took 5 bases from V and 6 from J, leaving 11 bases between them. The CDR3 covers 12 residues. This CDR3 reads CASSVGAGEQYF. In nucleotides, the CDR3 is TGTGCCAGTAGTGTAGGGGCGGGCGAGCAGTACTTC.

This clonotype was seen repeatedly, ten times or more. V and J are TRBV7-9 and TRBJ1-2, with a possible D match to TRBD1 (6 bases). Germline V gives CDR1 SEHNR, CDR2 FQNEAQ (reference sequence). Trimming took off 8 bases at V and 3 bases at J, with 19 bases between the two ends. CDR3 length: 15 amino acids. The CDR3 is CASGRQALKDYGYTF. In DNA, the CDR3 is TGTGCCAGCGGGCGACAGGCTCTCAAGGACTATGGCTACACCTTC.

This clonotype was seen a few times. The chain recombines TRBV7-2 with TRBJ2-5, with 8 bases identical to TRBD1. Near its end, the DNA agrees better with TRBJ2-1, so the J call may be wrong. CDR1 and CDR2 from the germline V gene are SGHTA and FQGNSA. The length of the CDR3 is 18 residues. The CDR3 sequence is CASSLGDPYGDRINEQFF. The CDR3 DNA sequence: TGTGCCAGCAGCTTAGGGGACCCATATGGGGACAGGATCAATGAGCAGTTCTTC.

The chain combines TRBV5-1 with TRBJ1-2, with 7 bases identical to TRBD1. The trim removed 4 bases at V and 7 bases at J, leaving 10 bases unmatched. The CDR3 contains 14 residues. Per germline, CDR1 SGHRS and CDR2 YFSETQ. The CDR3 DNA sequence: TGCGCCAGCAGCGTTGGTTACCAGGGGGGTGGCTACACCTTC. Encoded protein: CASSVGYQGGGYTF.

This clonotype was observed at least ten times. The CDR3 loop reads CASGHHSSPLHF. The CDR3 bases are TGTGCCAGCGGCCACCATAGTTCACCCCTCCACTTT. The chain combines TRBV2 with TRBJ1-6; unclear D gene. CDR3 length equals 12 residues. The germline V gene encodes CDR1 SNHLY and CDR2 FYNNEI. Trimming took 8 bases from V and 9 from J, leaving 11 bases between them.

This clonotype has just one count. The chain links TRBV7-2 to TRBJ2-5; TRBD1 might be the D (6 bases). Germline CDR1 reads SGHTA; CDR2 reads FQGNSA. Trimming left V 5 bases short and J 5 bases short, with 12 bases between. This CDR3 region has 13 residues. CDR3 DNA sequence: TGTGCCAGCAGCGAATACAGGGTGGAGACCCAGTACTTC. This sequence encodes CASSEYRVETQYF. Supplemented by reference TRBV7-2 and TRBJ2-5, the full variable domain reads GAGVSQSPSNKVTEKGKDVELRCDPISGHTALYWYRQSLGQGLEFLIYFQGNSAPDKSGLPSDRFSAERTGGSVSTLTIQRTQQEDSAVYLCASSEYRVETQYFGPGTRLLVL.

This clonotype was seen more than once but under ten times. The rearrangement links TRBV19 to TRBJ1-1; 7 bases match TRBD1. CDR3 length: 13 amino acids. Germline V CDR1 and CDR2: LNHDA, SQIVND (reference sequence). The ends lost 7 bases at V and 4 bases at J; junction bases unmatched: 6. CDR3 nucleotides: TGTGCCAGTATTAAGAGGGACAGCACTGAAGCTTTCTTT. This gives the protein CASIKRDSTEAFF.

The chain carries TRBV19 and TRBJ2-1, with a weak D call TRBD1 (5 bases). Per the germline V gene, CDR1 is LNHDA and CDR2 is SQIVND (reference sequence). The CDR3 loop spans 14 amino acids. Trimming stripped 7 bases from V and 4 bases from J, with 14 bases between. CDR3 region: CASTSQGIYNEQFF. DNA for the CDR3: TGTGCCAGTACGAGCCAGGGAATTTACAATGAGCAGTTCTTC.

The J gene is TRBJ1-2, the V gene TRBV20-1; perhaps TRBD1 as D (5 bases). Germline CDR1 is DFQATT and CDR2 is SNEGSKA (reference sequence). The CDR3 has 14 amino acids. V dropped 3 bases and J dropped 8 bases, with 19 bases sitting between them. The CDR3, as DNA: TGCAGTGCTAGTGGTTTGGGGCCCAAGCGGGGCTACACCTTC. Protein: CSASGLGPKRGYTF.

As concerns this clonotype: One end of the junction varies from germline; a read error may be responsible. The chain joins TRBV5-1 to TRBJ2-5; possible D gene TRBD1, 6 bases. Germline values: CDR1 SGHRS, CDR2 YFSETQ. CDR3 length: 16 residues. The CDR3 reads CASSADDRKAADTQYF. The CDR3 DNA reads TGTGCCAGCAGCGCGGACGACAGGAAGGCCGCAGATACGCAGTACTTC.

This chain uses TRBV20-1 with TRBJ2-5; tentative D call: TRBD2 (8 bases). Looked up from germline, CDR1 is DFQATT and CDR2 is SNEGSKA (reference sequence). The CDR3 has 14 residues. V was cut by 5 bases and J by 1 base, with 14 bases left in between. CDR3 protein: CSAVSGTAQETQYF. The CDR3 nucleotides are TGCAGTGCTGTTAGCGGGACAGCCCAAGAGACCCAGTACTTC.

This clonotype has a single count. One end of the junction fails to match germline, which may point to a read error. This chain links TRBV7-7 with TRBJ2-7; 12 nucleotides agree with TRBD1. The DNA end is a closer match to TRBJ2-1, so the J assignment may be wrong. Germline V gene lookup returns CDR1 SSHAT and CDR2 FNYEAQ (reference sequence). The CDR3 is 15 residues long. CDR3 nucleotides: TGTGCTAGCAGCCCGGGACAGGGGGCGATCAATGAGCAGTTCTTC. This sequence encodes CASSPGQGAINEQFF.

The gene calls are TRBV20-1 and TRBJ1-2; no reliable D call. Germline V gene sequence: CDR1 DFQATT, CDR2 SNEGSKA (reference sequence). The CDR3 contains 15 residues. V was shortened by 0 bases and J by 3 bases, with 14 bases between the two germline ends. CDR3 nucleotides: TGCAGTGCTAGAGATCGGCGGGAGAGGGACTATGGCTACACCTTC. This translates into CSARDRRERDYGYTF.

This clonotype was detected many times. The chain uses TRBV7-9 and TRBJ1-2, with 7 bases fitting TRBD1. J gave up 2 bases and V 2 bases, and 8 bases lay outside the gene matches. The CDR3 spans 16 residues. CDR1 and CDR2 (germline): SEHNR, FQNEAQ (reference sequence). The CDR3 spells CASSLTGTELNYGYTF. The CDR3 nucleotides read TGTGCCAGCAGCTTAACCGGGACAGAGTTAAACTATGGCTACACCTTC. The full variable domain, in which reference TRBV7-9 and TRBJ1-2 provide the parts outside the CDR3, is DTGVSQNPRHKITKRGQNVTFRCDPISEHNRLYWYRQTLGQGPEFLTYFQNEAQLEKSRLLSDRFSAERPKGSFSTLEIQRTEQGDSAMYLCASSLTGTELNYGYTFGSGTRLTVV.

This clonotype was observed a few times. This chain links TRBV5-4 with TRBJ2-2, with TRBD1 matching over 7 bases. This CDR3 is 14 amino acids long. In germline, CDR1 is SGHNT, CDR2 YYREEE (reference sequence). Germline trimming cut 2 bases from V and 6 bases from J; bases unmatched to any gene: 4. The CDR3 sequence: CASSLKGASGELFF. CDR3 DNA: TGTGCCAGCAGCTTAAAGGGGGCGTCCGGGGAGCTGTTTTTT.

A note on this clonotype: This is likely a read error, given that the CDR3 carries no conserved phenylalanine or tryptophan at its end. The V and J genes are TRBV10-3 and TRBJ1-2; 9 nucleotides agree with TRBD1. Germline values: CDR1 ENHRY, CDR2 SYGVKD. The CDR3 is made up of 15 amino acids. J gave up 0 bases and V 10 bases, and 9 bases lay outside the gene matches. Here the CDR3 reads CASRAGTGSNYGYTS. The CDR3 coding sequence is TGTGCCAGCAGGGCCGGGACAGGGTCTAACTATGGCTACACCTCC.

This clonotype occurred many times. The genes are TRBV5-1 and TRBJ1-5; D remains unclear. This CDR3 is built from 15 residues. Germline V gene lookup returns CDR1 SGHRS and CDR2 YFSETQ. V gave up 0 bases and J gave up 2 bases, with 9 bases separating them. The CDR3 loop is CASSLGVGGNQPQHF. In nucleotides, the CDR3 is TGCGCCAGCAGCTTGGGTGTAGGTGGCAATCAGCCCCAGCATTTT.

The rearrangement joins TRBV12-3 or TRBV12-4 to TRBJ2-5, with a weak D call TRBD2 (5 bases). CDR3 length: 15 amino acids. V lost 8 bases and J lost 2, with 18 bases in between. Here the CDR3 DNA reads TGTGCCAGCTCACCACCGGGGAGTAAGCAAGAGACCCAGTACTTC. Its protein product is CASSPPGSKQETQYF.